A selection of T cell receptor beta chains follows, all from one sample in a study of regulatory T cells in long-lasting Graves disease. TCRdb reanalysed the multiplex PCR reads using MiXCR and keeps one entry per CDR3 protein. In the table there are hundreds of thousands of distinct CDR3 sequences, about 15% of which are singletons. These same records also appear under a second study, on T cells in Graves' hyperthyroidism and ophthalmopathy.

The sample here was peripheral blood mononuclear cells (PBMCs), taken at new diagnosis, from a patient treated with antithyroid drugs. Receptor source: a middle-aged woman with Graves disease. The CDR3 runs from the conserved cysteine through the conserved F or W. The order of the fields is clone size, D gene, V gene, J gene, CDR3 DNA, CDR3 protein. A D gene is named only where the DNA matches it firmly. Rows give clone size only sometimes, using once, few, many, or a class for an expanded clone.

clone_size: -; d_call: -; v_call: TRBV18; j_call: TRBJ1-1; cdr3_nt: TGTGCCAGCTCACCATACGAGACAAGGAACACTGAAGCTTTCTTT; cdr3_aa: CASSPYETRNTEAFF
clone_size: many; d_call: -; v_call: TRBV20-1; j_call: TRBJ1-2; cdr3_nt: TGCAGTGCTCGAAAGCCGGGGGGGGACTATGGCTACACCTTC; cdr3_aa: CSARKPGGDYGYTF
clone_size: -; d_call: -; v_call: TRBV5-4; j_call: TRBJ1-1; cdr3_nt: TGTGCCAGCAGCACTGGGTGGGGGGCCACTGAAGCTTTCTTT; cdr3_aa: CASSTGWGATEAFF
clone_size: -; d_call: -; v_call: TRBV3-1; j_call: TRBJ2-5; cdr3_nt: TGTGCCAGCAGCCGCGAGACGGGGGAGAGAGAGACCCAGTACTTC; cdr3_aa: CASSRETGERETQYF
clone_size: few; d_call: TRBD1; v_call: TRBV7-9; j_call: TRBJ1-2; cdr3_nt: TGTGCCAGCAGCGGACAGGGGAACGGGAGGGGCTACACCTTC; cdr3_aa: CASSGQGNGRGYTF
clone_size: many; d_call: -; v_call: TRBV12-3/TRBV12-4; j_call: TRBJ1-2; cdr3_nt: TGTGCCAGCAGTTTAGCTACACAGGGCGGCTATGGCTACACCTTC; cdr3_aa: CASSLATQGGYGYTF
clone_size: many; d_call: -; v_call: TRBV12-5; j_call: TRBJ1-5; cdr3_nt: TGTGCTAGTGGTTTGATAGCAACATATAGCAATCAGCCCCAGCATTTT; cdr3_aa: CASGLIATYSNQPQHF
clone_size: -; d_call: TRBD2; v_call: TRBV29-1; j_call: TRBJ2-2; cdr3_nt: TGCGGATCCTATCGGCAGGGAGGGTCCACCGGGGAGCTGTTTTTT; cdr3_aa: CGSYRQGGSTGELFF
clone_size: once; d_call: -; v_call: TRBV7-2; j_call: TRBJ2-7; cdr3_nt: TGTGCCAGCAGCTTAGGGGTGATACAGCTATCCTACGAGCAGTACTTC; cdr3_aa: CASSLGVIQLSYEQYF
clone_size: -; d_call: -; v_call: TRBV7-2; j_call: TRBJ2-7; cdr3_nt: TGTGCCAGCAGCCCGCAGGGTGGCCTTGGCGAGCAGTACTTC; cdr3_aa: CASSPQGGLGEQYF
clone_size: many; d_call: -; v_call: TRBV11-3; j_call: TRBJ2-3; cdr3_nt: TGTGCCAGCAGATCAGGGACAGATACGCAGTATTTT; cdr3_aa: CASRSGTDTQYF
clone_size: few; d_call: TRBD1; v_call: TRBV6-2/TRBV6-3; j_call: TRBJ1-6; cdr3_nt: TGTGCCAGCTGTACTCTCCAGGGGGCGGATTCACCCCTCCACTTT; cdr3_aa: CASCTLQGADSPLHF
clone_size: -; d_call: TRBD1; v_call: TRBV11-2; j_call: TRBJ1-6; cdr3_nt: TGCGCCAGCAGCCAAGATCTGGGACAGGGTCATAATTCACCCCTCCACTTT; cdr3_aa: CASSQDLGQGHNSPLHF
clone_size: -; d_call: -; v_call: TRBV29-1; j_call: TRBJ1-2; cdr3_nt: TGCAGCGTACAGACTGAAGCTAACTATGGCTACACCTTC; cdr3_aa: CSVQTEANYGYTF
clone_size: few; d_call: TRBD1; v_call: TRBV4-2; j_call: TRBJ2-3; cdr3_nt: TGTGCCAGCAGCACAGGGACAGGGAAGGCAGATACGCAGTATTTT; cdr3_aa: CASSTGTGKADTQYF
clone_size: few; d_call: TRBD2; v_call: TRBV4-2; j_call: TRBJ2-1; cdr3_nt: TGTGCCAGCAGCCAAGACGGGGGGACCTCCTACAATGAGCAGTTCTTC; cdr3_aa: CASSQDGGTSYNEQFF
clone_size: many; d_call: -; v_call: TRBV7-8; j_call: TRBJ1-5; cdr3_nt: TGTGCCAGCAGCTTAGGTTCCGCGACAGCTAGCAATCAGCCCCAGCATTTT; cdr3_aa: CASSLGSATASNQPQHF
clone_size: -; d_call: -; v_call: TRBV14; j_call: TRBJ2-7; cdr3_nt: TGTGCCAGCAGCATGGACCCGGGGGCCAGCTACGAGCAGTACTTC; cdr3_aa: CASSMDPGASYEQYF
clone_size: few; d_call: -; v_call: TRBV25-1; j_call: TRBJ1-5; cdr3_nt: TGTGCCAGCAGTGAACGCAGGCAGGCGCCTCATCAGCCCCAGCATTTT; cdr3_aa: CASSERRQAPHQPQHF
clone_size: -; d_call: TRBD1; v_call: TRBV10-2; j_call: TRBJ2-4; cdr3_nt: TGCGCCAGCAGTGACCCGGGACAGGGGAGGGACTTC; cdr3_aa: CASSDPGQGRDF
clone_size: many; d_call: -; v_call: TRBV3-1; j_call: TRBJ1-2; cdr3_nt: TGTGCCAGCAGCCAAGATCTTACCACGCTCTTC; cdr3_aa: CASSQDLTTLF
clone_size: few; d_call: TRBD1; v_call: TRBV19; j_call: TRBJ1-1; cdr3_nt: TGTGCCAGTACCCCCACCAGGGGGGCGAGGACTGAAGCTTTCTTT; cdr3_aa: CASTPTRGARTEAFF
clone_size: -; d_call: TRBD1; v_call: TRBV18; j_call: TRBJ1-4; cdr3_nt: TGTGCCAGCCCACCAACAGGGGCCCCGACGGGAGAAAAACTGTTTTTT; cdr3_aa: CASPPTGAPTGEKLFF
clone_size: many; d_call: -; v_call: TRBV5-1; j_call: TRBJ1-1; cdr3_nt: TGCGCCAGCAGCTTGGACAGCTACACTGAAGCTTTCTTT; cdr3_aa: CASSLDSYTEAFF
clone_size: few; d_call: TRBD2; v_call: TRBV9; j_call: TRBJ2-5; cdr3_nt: TGTGCCAGCAGCGTAGAGGCGGGGGGAGAAGAGACCCAGTACTTC; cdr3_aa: CASSVEAGGEETQYF
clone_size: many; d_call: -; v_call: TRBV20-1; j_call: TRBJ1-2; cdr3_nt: TGCAGTGCTGGGTTTGTTGATCGGACAGCCTTTGGCTACACCTTC; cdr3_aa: CSAGFVDRTAFGYTF
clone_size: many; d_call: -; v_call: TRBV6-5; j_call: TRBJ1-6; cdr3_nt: TGTGCCAGCAGTTATGTAGGGTCGGGCGGGAATTCACCCCTCCACTTT; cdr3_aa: CASSYVGSGGNSPLHF